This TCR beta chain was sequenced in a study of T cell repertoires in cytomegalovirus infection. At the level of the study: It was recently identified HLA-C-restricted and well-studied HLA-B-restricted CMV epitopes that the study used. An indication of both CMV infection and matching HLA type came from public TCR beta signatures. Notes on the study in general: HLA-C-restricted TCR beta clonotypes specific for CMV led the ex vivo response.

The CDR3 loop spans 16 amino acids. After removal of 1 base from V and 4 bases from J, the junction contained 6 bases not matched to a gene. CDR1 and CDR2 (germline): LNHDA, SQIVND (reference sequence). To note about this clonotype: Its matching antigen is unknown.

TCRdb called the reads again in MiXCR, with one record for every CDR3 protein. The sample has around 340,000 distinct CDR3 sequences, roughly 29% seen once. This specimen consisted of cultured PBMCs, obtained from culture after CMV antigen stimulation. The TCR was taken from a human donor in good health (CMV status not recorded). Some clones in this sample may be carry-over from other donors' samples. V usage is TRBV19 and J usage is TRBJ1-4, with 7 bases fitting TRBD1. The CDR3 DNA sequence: TGTGCCAGTAGTATAGTCAGGGGGTCGCGTAATGAAAAACTGTTTTTT. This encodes CASSIVRGSRNEKLFF.